The source of this T cell receptor (beta chain) is a study of T-cell memory formation after mild COVID-19. The CDR3 consists of 17 residues. Between the trimmed V and J ends, which lost 3 bases and 4 bases, there was a span of 21 bases. Germline assignment: CDR1 MGHRA and CDR2 YSYEKL. One entry per CDR3 protein, called by TCRdb with MiXCR from the 5' RACE reads. The data contain 250,000 to 300,000 distinct CDR3 sequences, 15% of them singletons. The clonotype originates from a man younger than 35 who had mild COVID-19 (a few samples of this study predate the infection). Cell type and time point are not known. Sequencing was carried out using PBMCs or a T cell subset sorted from them (not recorded which). This chain uses TRBV4-1 with TRBJ1-2; weak D call: TRBD1 (5 bases). The CDR3 coding sequence is TGCGCCAGCAGCCAGGACCTAGGCGCAAGGGGCGCCTATGGCTACACCTTC. Translated, it gives CASSQDLGARGAYGYTF.